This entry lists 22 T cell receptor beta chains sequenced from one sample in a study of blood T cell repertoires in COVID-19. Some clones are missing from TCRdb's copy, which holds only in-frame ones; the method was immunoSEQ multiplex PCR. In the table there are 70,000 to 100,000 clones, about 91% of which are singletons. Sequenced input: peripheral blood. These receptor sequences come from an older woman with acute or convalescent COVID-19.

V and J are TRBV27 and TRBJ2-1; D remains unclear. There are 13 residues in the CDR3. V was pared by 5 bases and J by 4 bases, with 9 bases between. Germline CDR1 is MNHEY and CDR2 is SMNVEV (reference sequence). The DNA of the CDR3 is TGTGCCAGCAGTCTCCGGGTTTACAATGAGCAGTTCTTC. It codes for CASSLRVYNEQFF.

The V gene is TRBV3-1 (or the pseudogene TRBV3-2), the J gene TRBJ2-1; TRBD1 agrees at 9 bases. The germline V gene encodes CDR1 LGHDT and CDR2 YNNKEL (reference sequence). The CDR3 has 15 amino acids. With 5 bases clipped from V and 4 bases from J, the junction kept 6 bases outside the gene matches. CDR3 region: CASSFPGQGYNEQFF. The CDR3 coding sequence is TGTGCCAGCAGCTTCCCGGGACAGGGATACAATGAGCAGTTCTTC.

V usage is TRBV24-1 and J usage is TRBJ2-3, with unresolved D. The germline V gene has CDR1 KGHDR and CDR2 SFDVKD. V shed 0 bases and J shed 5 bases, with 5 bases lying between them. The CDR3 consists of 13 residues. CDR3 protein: CATSDLGLDTQYF. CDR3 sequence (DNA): TGTGCCACCAGTGATTTGGGGCTAGATACGCAGTATTTT.

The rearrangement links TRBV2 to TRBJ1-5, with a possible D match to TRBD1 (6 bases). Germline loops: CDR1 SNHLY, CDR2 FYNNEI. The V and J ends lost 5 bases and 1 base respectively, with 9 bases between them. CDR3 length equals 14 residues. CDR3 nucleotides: TGTGCCAGCAGTCAGGACAGCAGCAATCAGCCCCAGCATTTT. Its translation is CASSQDSSNQPQHF.

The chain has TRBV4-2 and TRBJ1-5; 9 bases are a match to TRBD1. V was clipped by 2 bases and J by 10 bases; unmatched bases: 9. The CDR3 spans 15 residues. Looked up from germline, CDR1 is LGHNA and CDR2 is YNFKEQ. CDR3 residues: CASSQPLGQGTPQHF. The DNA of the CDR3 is TGTGCCAGCAGCCAACCACTCGGACAGGGGACCCCCCAGCATTTT.

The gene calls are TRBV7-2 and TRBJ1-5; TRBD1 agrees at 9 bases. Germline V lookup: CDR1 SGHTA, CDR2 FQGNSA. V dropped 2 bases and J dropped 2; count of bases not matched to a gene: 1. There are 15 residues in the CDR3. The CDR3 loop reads CASSLWTGGNQPQHF. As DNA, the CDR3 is TGTGCCAGCAGCTTATGGACAGGGGGCAATCAGCCCCAGCATTTT.

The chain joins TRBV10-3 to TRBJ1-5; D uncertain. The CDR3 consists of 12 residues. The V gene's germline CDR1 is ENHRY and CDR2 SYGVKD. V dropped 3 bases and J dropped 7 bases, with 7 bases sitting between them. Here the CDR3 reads CAISDTGQPQHF. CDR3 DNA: TGTGCCATCAGTGATACGGGGCAGCCCCAGCATTTT.

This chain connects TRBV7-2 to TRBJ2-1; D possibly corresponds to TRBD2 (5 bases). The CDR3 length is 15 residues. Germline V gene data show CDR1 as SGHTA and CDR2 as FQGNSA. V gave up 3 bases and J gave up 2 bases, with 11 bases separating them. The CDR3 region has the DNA TGTGCCAGCAGCTTGCCTGGACTGCCCTACAATGAGCAGTTCTTC. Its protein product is CASSLPGLPYNEQFF.

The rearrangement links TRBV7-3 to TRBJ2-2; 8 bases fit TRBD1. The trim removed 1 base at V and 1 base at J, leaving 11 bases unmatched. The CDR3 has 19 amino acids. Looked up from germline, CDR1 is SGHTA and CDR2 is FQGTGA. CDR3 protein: CASSLIGQGVGWNTGELFF. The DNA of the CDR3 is TGTGCCAGCAGCTTAATTGGACAGGGTGTAGGATGGAACACCGGGGAGCTGTTTTTT.

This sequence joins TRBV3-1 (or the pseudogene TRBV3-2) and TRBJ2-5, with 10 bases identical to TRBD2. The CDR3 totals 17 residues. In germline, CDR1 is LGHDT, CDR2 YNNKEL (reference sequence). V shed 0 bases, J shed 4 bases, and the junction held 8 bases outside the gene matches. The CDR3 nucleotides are TGTGCCAGCAGCCAAGAAATCGCTAGCGGGAGTAGAGAGACCCAGTACTTC. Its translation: CASSQEIASGSRETQYF.

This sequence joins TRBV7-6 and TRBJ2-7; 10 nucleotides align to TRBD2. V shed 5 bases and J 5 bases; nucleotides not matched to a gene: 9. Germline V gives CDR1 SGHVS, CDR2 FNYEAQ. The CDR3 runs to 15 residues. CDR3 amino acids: CASSASSGGFNEQYF. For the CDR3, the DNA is TGTGCCAGCAGCGCATCTAGCGGGGGTTTCAACGAGCAGTACTTC.

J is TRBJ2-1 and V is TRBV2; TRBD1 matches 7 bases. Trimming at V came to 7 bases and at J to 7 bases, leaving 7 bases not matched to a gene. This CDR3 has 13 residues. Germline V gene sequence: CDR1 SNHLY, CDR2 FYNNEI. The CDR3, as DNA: TGTGCCAGCATCTGGGACAGCCAAAATGAGCAGTTCTTC. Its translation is CASIWDSQNEQFF. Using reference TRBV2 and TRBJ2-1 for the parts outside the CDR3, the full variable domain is EPEVTQTPSHQVTQMGQEVILRCVPISNHLYFYWYRQILGQKVEFLVSFYNNEISEKSEIFDDQFSVERPDGSNFTLKIRSTKLEDSAMYFCASIWDSQNEQFFGPGTRLTVL.

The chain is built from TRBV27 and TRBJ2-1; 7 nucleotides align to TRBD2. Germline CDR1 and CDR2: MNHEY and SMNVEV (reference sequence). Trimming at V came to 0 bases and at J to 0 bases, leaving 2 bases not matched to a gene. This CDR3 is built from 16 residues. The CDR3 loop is CASSLSLADSYNEQFF. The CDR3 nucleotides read TGTGCCAGCAGTTTATCGCTAGCGGACTCCTACAATGAGCAGTTCTTC.

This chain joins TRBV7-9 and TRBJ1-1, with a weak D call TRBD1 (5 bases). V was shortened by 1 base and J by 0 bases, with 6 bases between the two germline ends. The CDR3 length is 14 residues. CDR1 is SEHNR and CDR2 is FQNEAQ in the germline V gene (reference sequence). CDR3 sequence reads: CASSLGQMNTEAFF. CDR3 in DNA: TGTGCCAGCAGCTTAGGACAGATGAACACTGAAGCTTTCTTT.

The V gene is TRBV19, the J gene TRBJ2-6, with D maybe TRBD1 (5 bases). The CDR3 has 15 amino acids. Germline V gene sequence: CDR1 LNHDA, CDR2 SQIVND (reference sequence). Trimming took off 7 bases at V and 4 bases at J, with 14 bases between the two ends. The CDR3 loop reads CASTSTASGANVLTF. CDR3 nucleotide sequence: TGTGCCAGTACTTCGACAGCCTCGGGGGCCAACGTCCTGACTTTC.

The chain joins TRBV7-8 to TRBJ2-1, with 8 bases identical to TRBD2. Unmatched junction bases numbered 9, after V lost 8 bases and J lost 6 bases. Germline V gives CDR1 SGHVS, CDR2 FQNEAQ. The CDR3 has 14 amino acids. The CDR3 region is CASARTSKGNEQFF. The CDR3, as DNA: TGTGCCAGCGCCCGGACTAGCAAAGGCAATGAGCAGTTCTTC. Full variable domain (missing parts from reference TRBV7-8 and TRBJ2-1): GAGVSQSPRYKVAKRGQDVALRCDPISGHVSLFWYQQALGQGPEFLTYFQNEAQLDKSGLPSDRFFAERPEGSVSTLKIQRTQQEDSAVYLCASARTSKGNEQFFGPGTRLTVL.

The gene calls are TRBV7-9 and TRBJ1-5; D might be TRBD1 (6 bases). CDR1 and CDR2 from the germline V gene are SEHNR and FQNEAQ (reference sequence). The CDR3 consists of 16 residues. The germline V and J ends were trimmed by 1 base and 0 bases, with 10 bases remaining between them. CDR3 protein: CASSLGDKGSNQPQHF. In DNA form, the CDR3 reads TGTGCCAGCAGCTTAGGGGACAAAGGTAGCAATCAGCCCCAGCATTTT.

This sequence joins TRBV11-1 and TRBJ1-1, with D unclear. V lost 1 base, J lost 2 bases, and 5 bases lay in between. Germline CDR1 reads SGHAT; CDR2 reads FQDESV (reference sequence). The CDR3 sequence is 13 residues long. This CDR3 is CASSLVLNTEAFF. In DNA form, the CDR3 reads TGTGCCAGCAGCTTAGTTCTCAACACTGAAGCTTTCTTT.

The chain's CDR3 is CSVERLAGGIGSYNEQFF. As DNA, the CDR3 is TGCAGCGTTGAACGACTAGCGGGAGGGATTGGGTCCTACAATGAGCAGTTCTTC. The rearrangement links TRBV29-1 to TRBJ2-1, with 14 bases that match TRBD2. The ends lost 2 bases at V and 1 base at J; junction bases unmatched: 7. Germline assignment: CDR1 SQVTM and CDR2 ANQGSEA. This CDR3 is built from 18 residues.

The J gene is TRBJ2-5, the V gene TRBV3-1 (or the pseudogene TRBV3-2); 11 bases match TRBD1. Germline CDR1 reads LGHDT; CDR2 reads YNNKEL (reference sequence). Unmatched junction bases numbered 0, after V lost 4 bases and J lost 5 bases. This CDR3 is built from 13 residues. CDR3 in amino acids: CASSRTGGETQYF. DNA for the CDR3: TGTGCCAGCAGCCGGACAGGGGGCGAGACCCAGTACTTC.

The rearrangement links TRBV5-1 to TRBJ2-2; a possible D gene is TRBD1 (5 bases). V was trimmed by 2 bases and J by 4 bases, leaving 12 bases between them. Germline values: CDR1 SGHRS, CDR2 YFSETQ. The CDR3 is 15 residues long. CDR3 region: CASSLGVQATGELFF. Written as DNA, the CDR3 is TGCGCCAGCAGCTTAGGGGTTCAGGCCACCGGGGAGCTGTTTTTT.

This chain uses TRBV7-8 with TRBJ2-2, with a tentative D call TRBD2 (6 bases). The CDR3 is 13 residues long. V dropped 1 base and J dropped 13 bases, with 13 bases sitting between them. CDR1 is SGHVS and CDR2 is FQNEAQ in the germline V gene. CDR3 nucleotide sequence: TGTGCCAGCAGCTTAGATTCGGGGGATCGGCTGTTTTTT. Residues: CASSLDSGDRLFF.